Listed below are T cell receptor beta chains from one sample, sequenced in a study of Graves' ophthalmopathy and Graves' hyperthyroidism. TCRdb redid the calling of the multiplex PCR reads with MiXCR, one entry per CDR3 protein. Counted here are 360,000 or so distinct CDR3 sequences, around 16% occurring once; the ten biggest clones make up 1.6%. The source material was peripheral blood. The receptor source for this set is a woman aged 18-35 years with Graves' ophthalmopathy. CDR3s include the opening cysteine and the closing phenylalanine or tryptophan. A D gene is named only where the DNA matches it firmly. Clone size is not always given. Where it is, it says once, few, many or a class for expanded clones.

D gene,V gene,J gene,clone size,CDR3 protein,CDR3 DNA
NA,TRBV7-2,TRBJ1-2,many,CAITPRIVNYGYTF,TGTGCCATCACGCCCCGGATCGTTAACTATGGCTACACCTTC
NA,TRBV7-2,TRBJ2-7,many,CASSLEAVSYEQYF,TGTGCCAGCAGCTTAGAGGCCGTGTCCTACGAGCAGTACTTC
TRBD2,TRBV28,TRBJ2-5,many,CASSLRTSGPETQYF,TGTGCCAGCAGCCTCCGGACTAGCGGGCCGGAGACCCAGTACTTC
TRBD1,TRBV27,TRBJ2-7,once,CASSLTPMRTGPTYEQYF,TGTGCCAGCAGTTTAACCCCAATGAGGACAGGGCCCACCTACGAGCAGTACTTC
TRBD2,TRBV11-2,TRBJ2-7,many,CASSRTGTSGSYEQYF,TGTGCCAGCAGCCGTACCGGGACTAGCGGTTCCTACGAGCAGTACTTC
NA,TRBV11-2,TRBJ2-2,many,CASSLLLTGELFF,TGTGCCAGCAGCTTATTGCTGACCGGGGAGCTGTTTTTT
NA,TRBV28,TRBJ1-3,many,CASSLGGTPGNTIYF,TGTGCCAGCAGTTTGGGGGGAACGCCTGGAAACACCATATATTTT
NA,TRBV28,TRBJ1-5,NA,CASSLVAGGSYQPQHF,TGTGCCAGCAGCCTAGTGGCCGGGGGGTCCTATCAGCCCCAGCATTTT
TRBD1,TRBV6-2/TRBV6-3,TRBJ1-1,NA,CASREEDRAGRTEAFF,TGTGCCAGCAGAGAGGAAGACAGGGCCGGGAGGACTGAAGCTTTCTTT
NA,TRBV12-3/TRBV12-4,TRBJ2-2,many,CASTTGLGTGELFF,TGTGCCAGCACCACAGGGCTGGGGACCGGGGAGCTGTTTTTT
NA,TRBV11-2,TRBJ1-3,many,CASSLDGSSGNTIYF,TGTGCCAGCAGCTTAGACGGCTCATCTGGAAACACCATATATTTT
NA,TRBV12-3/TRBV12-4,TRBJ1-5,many,CASSDKNQPQHF,TGTGCCAGCAGTGATAAAAATCAGCCCCAGCATTTT
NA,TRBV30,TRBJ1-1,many,CAWSAPGRGDTEAFF,TGTGCCTGGAGTGCCCCGGGCAGGGGAGACACTGAAGCTTTCTTT
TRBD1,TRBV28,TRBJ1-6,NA,CASSLSRINIQGPNSPLHF,TGTGCCAGCAGTTTATCCCGAATCAACATACAGGGGCCTAATTCACCCCTCCACTTT
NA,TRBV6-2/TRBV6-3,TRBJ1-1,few,CASIQATEAFF,TGTGCCAGCATTCAAGCCACTGAAGCTTTCTTT
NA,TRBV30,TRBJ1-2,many,CAWKGPMGGYTF,TGTGCCTGGAAGGGACCTATGGGTGGCTACACCTTC